Included here is one TCR beta chain sequence, with context. Antigen specificity is unknown. This entry belongs to a study of T cell responses to AZD1222 COVID-19 vaccine. Using immunoSEQ multiplex PCR, the repertoire was profiled, and TCRdb retains in-frame clones only, with some absent. The sample lists 150,000 to 200,000 clones; 94% were seen once. Trimming cost V 4 bases and J 0 bases, with 4 bases left between them. There are 13 residues in the CDR3. Germline V lookup: CDR1 LNHDA, CDR2 SQIVND (reference sequence). Study outcomes and limitations: Rises in breadth and depth of Spike-specific TCRs came after two AZD1222 doses. The donors showed a predominance of white British ancestry and of females, with possible underestimation of clonal diversity. Repertoires were obtained only post-peak T cell response.

This clonotype originated in an adult in good health. The chain joins TRBV19 to TRBJ1-5; no reliable D call. Sample: peripheral blood, taken on day 0 of AZD1222 vaccination. CDR3 nucleotides: TGTGCCAGTAGTACTCATAGCAATCAGCCCCAGCATTTT. This gives the protein CASSTHSNQPQHF.